The 28 T cell receptor beta chains presented below share a single source sample, sequenced in a study of blood T cell repertoires in COVID-19. Only in-frame clones appear in the TCRdb table, and some are missing; sequencing was by immunoSEQ multiplex PCR. The sample yields tens of thousands of clones, more than 70% seen once. The sequenced material came from peripheral blood. All receptors derive from an older woman with acute or convalescent COVID-19.

The gene calls are TRBV11-3 and TRBJ2-2; D is perhaps TRBD2 (6 bases). The CDR3 has 16 residues. The V gene lost 5 bases and the J gene lost 0 bases, with 13 bases spanning the gap. Germline values: CDR1 SGHNT, CDR2 YENEEA. CDR3 sequence reads: CASSPSGGTNTGELFF. The CDR3 nucleotides are TGTGCCAGCAGCCCAAGTGGGGGGACGAACACCGGGGAGCTGTTTTTT.

The chain is built from TRBV10-1 and TRBJ1-5; D is possibly TRBD1 (6 bases). V shed 8 bases and J shed 4 bases, with 15 bases lying between them. CDR3 length: 14 residues. Germline V gene lookup returns CDR1 WNHNN and CDR2 SYGVQD (reference sequence). CDR3 region: CASEGGLRNQPQHF. CDR3 DNA sequence: TGCGCCAGCGAGGGGGGGCTCAGGAATCAGCCCCAGCATTTT.

The rearrangement links TRBV3-1 (or the pseudogene TRBV3-2) to TRBJ1-2; unclear D gene. The CDR3 spans 15 residues. V was pared by 1 base and J by 4 bases, with 13 bases between. Per germline, CDR1 LGHDT and CDR2 YNNKEL (reference sequence). CDR3 residues: CASSQGPGGVYGYTF. The CDR3 DNA reads as TGTGCCAGCAGCCAAGGTCCAGGAGGAGTCTATGGCTACACCTTC.

CDR3 DNA: TGTGCCAGCAGCTCCCGACAAATTTCCAATCAGCCCCAGCATTTT. It encodes CASSSRQISNQPQHF. The chain uses TRBV7-2 and TRBJ1-5, with D uncertain. The ends were cut back, 4 bases at V and 3 bases at J, with 13 bases in the middle. This CDR3 spans 15 amino acids. Germline CDR1 and CDR2: SGHTA and FQGNSA.

The chain recombines TRBV5-1 with TRBJ2-1; possibly TRBD2 for D (6 bases). Trimming took off 5 bases at V and 10 bases at J, with 28 bases between the two ends. Germline V lookup: CDR1 SGHRS, CDR2 YFSETQ. The CDR3 has 17 residues. CDR3 nucleotides: TGCGCCAGCAGTTTGTCTCGAGGGGACTCATCCCTCGGGGAGCAGTTCTTC. As protein: CASSLSRGDSSLGEQFF.

This clone was detected a few times. This chain connects TRBV12-3 or TRBV12-4 to TRBJ1-2; no firm D call. The CDR3 is 12 residues long. Trimming pared 2 bases from V and 4 bases from J, leaving 5 bases between. The CDR3 bases are TGTGCCAGCAGTTTAAGCCCCTATGGCTACACCTTC. Translating gives CASSLSPYGYTF.

The chain carries TRBV2 and TRBJ1-1; possibly TRBD1 for D (6 bases). Germline assignment: CDR1 SNHLY and CDR2 FYNNEI. Trimming took 7 bases from V and 8 from J, leaving 14 bases between them. There are 12 residues in the CDR3. This chain's CDR3 is CASIKQGGEAFF. The CDR3 coding sequence is TGTGCCAGCATCAAACAGGGTGGGGAAGCTTTCTTT.

The rearrangement joins TRBV6-5 to TRBJ1-5; D is possibly TRBD1 (6 bases). Per the germline V gene, CDR1 is MNHEY and CDR2 is SVGAGI. The V end lost 6 bases, the J end lost 3 bases, and 15 bases lay between the germline ends. The CDR3 is 15 residues long. In DNA, the CDR3 is TGTGCCAGCAGCCCCCCAGGACAGTCCAATCAGCCCCAGCATTTT. Translated, it gives CASSPPGQSNQPQHF.

V and J are TRBV25-1 and TRBJ1-2; a weak D match, TRBD1 (5 bases). The germline CDR1 and CDR2 sequences are MGHDK and SYGVNS. V was shortened by 3 bases and J by 5 bases, with 10 bases between the two germline ends. The CDR3 loop spans 13 amino acids. This chain's CDR3 is CASSDSTVYGYTF. The CDR3 nucleotides are TGTGCCAGCAGTGATTCGACAGTTTATGGCTACACCTTC.

The V call is TRBV25-1, the J call TRBJ2-1; D might be TRBD2 (6 bases). V lost 6 bases, J lost 8 bases, and 17 bases lay in between. CDR1 is MGHDK, CDR2 SYGVNS, per germline. There are 14 residues in the CDR3. Written as DNA, the CDR3 is TGTGCCAGCAGCCCGGGACTCATCCCCGATGAGCAGTTCTTC. This codes for CASSPGLIPDEQFF.

The rearrangement uses TRBV3-1 (or the pseudogene TRBV3-2) and TRBJ2-5; D may be TRBD1 (5 bases). This CDR3 is 16 amino acids long. The germline V gene has CDR1 LGHDT and CDR2 YNNKEL (reference sequence). V was clipped by 2 bases and J by 1 base, with 14 bases between them. The CDR3 region is CASSQRGFGSQETQYF. DNA of the CDR3: TGTGCCAGCAGCCAAAGGGGTTTCGGCAGCCAAGAGACCCAGTACTTC.

This chain joins TRBV5-1 and TRBJ2-1; 14 bases align to TRBD2. The CDR3 has 19 residues. CDR1 and CDR2 (germline): SGHRS, YFSETQ. V lost 4 bases to trimming and J lost 0 bases; unmatched junction nucleotides: 9. As DNA, the CDR3 is TGCGCCAGCAGCCAGGGAAGGACTAGCGGGGGGACCTCCTACAATGAGCAGTTCTTC. This codes for CASSQGRTSGGTSYNEQFF.

DNA for the CDR3: TGTGCCATCAGTGACGTGGCAAATGTCAGCTATGGCTACACCTTC. Translation gives CAISDVANVSYGYTF. The chain combines TRBV10-3 with TRBJ1-2; D is ambiguous. Between the trimmed V and J ends, which lost 3 bases and 4 bases, there was a span of 15 bases. The CDR3 spans 15 residues. The germline CDR1 and CDR2 sequences are ENHRY and SYGVKD.

This sequence joins TRBV15 and TRBJ2-2, with D uncertain. Trimming shortened V by 2 bases and J by 1 base, and 11 bases separated the two germline ends. The CDR3 is 16 residues long. CDR1 is LNHNV, CDR2 YYDKDF, per germline (reference sequence). CDR3 region: CATSRPILQNTGELFF. As DNA, the CDR3 is TGTGCCACCAGCAGACCTATTCTCCAGAACACCGGGGAGCTGTTTTTT.

The genes are TRBV5-4 and TRBJ2-1, with TRBD1 matching over 7 bases. CDR3 length equals 15 residues. CDR1 is SGHNT and CDR2 is YYREEE in the germline V gene (reference sequence). Trimming took 0 bases from V and 5 from J; bases not matched to a gene: 5. The CDR3 DNA follows: TGTGCCAGCAGCTTGGGACAGGGAAACCACAATGAGCAGTTCTTC. Residues: CASSLGQGNHNEQFF.

The V and J genes are TRBV10-3 and TRBJ2-7; D uncertain. The CDR3 has 11 amino acids. The V and J ends lost 10 bases and 0 bases respectively, with 7 bases between them. Germline V CDR1 and CDR2: ENHRY, SYGVKD. This CDR3 reads CATSSSYEQYF. The CDR3 DNA is TGTGCCACCTCGAGCTCCTACGAGCAGTACTTC.

In its sample, this clone was seen a few times. The chain has TRBV30 and TRBJ1-2, with 7 bases identical to TRBD1. The CDR3 has 12 amino acids. V gave up 7 bases and J gave up 8 bases; unmatched junction bases: 10. The germline V gene encodes CDR1 GTSNPN and CDR2 SVGIG (reference sequence). CDR3 sequence (DNA): TGTGCCTTTAATACAGGGGCCTGGGGCTACACCTTC. Translating it yields CAFNTGAWGYTF. The full variable domain, with the rest looked up from reference TRBV30 and TRBJ1-2, is SQTIHQWPATLVQPVGSPLSLECTVEGTSNPNLYWYRQAAGRGLQLLFYSVGIGQISSEVPQNLSASRPQDRQFILSSKKLLLSDSGFYLCAFNTGAWGYTFGSGTRLTVV.

V is TRBV6-2 or TRBV6-3 and J is TRBJ2-2; D is unresolved. The germline V gene encodes CDR1 MNHEY and CDR2 SVGEGT. There are 13 residues in the CDR3. V lost 6 bases and J 3 bases, leaving 8 bases between the germline ends. This chain's CDR3 is CASSAQYTGELFF. CDR3 sequence (DNA): TGTGCCAGCAGCGCTCAGTACACCGGGGAGCTGTTTTTT.

The gene calls are TRBV19 and TRBJ1-2; tentative D call: TRBD1 (6 bases). The V gene's germline CDR1 is LNHDA and CDR2 SQIVND (reference sequence). V shed 1 base and J shed 2 bases, with 11 bases lying between them. This CDR3 region has 15 residues. The DNA of the CDR3 is TGTGCCAGTAGTATAGGAGGACAGAAAAACTATGGCTACACCTTC. Amino acids: CASSIGGQKNYGYTF.

This chain connects TRBV5-4 to TRBJ2-7, with D perhaps TRBD2 (6 bases). The CDR3 totals 12 residues. V lost 3 bases, J lost 6 bases, and 10 bases lay in between. Germline V CDR1 and CDR2: SGHNT, YYREEE (reference sequence). Written as DNA, the CDR3 is TGTGCCAGCAGCTCAGGAGGGAGCGAGCAGTACTTC. Protein sequence: CASSSGGSEQYF.

The chain recombines TRBV5-4 with TRBJ1-2; 7 bases are a match to TRBD1. The CDR3 runs to 15 residues. With 4 bases clipped from V and 9 bases from J, the junction kept 15 bases outside the gene matches. Germline loops: CDR1 SGHNT, CDR2 YYREEE (reference sequence). The chain's CDR3 is CASSHTGAPKGSYTF. The CDR3 DNA reads as TGTGCCAGCAGCCACACAGGGGCCCCAAAGGGTAGCTACACCTTC. The full variable domain, completed using reference TRBV5-4 and TRBJ1-2, is ETGVTQSPTHLIKTRGQQVTLRCSSQSGHNTVSWYQQALGQGPQFIFQYYREEENGRGNFPPRFSGLQFPNYSSELNVNALELDDSALYLCASSHTGAPKGSYTFGSGTRLTVV.

The V gene is TRBV24-1, the J gene TRBJ2-5, with 9 bases fitting TRBD1. Germline values: CDR1 KGHDR, CDR2 SFDVKD. The trim removed 4 bases at V and 5 bases at J, leaving 7 bases unmatched. This CDR3 contains 15 residues. The CDR3 is CATSDRRQGDETQYF. In nucleotides, the CDR3 is TGTGCCACCAGTGACCGAAGACAGGGGGACGAGACCCAGTACTTC.

The CDR3 sequence: CASSQVHSGTGNTGELFF. CDR3 sequence (DNA): TGTGCCAGCAGCCAAGTCCACAGCGGGACAGGGAACACCGGGGAGCTGTTTTTT. V and J are TRBV3-1 (or the pseudogene TRBV3-2) and TRBJ2-2; maybe TRBD1 (8 bases). The germline V gene encodes CDR1 LGHDT and CDR2 YNNKEL (reference sequence). V lost 1 base to trimming and J lost 1 base, with 16 bases between them. CDR3 length equals 18 residues.

The chain is built from TRBV19 and TRBJ1-2; D is perhaps TRBD1 (5 bases). Germline V gene sequence: CDR1 LNHDA, CDR2 SQIVND (reference sequence). V was shortened by 9 bases and J by 2 bases, with 19 bases between the two germline ends. The CDR3 runs to 15 residues. CDR3 in amino acids: CASYGGGKANYGYTF. CDR3 DNA sequence: TGTGCCAGCTACGGCGGGGGGAAGGCCAACTATGGCTACACCTTC.

The chain carries TRBV30 and TRBJ1-1; 12 bases map to TRBD1. J gave up 4 bases and V 3 bases, and 9 bases lay outside the gene matches. Germline CDR1 is GTSNPN and CDR2 is SVGIG (reference sequence). This CDR3 comprises 16 residues. The DNA for the CDR3 is TGTGCCTGGAGGAGAACCACGGGACAGGGGGCCACTGAAGCTTTCTTT. Its translation: CAWRRTTGQGATEAFF.

This chain joins TRBV5-5 and TRBJ1-1; perhaps TRBD1 as D (5 bases). Trimming stripped 0 bases from V and 7 bases from J, with 13 bases between. Germline V CDR1 and CDR2: SGHKS, YYEKEE (reference sequence). The CDR3 is 14 residues long. The DNA for the CDR3 is TGTGCCAGCAGCTTGGCGGGGGTACTCCTTGAAGCTTTCTTT. It translates to CASSLAGVLLEAFF.

The rearrangement joins TRBV6-5 to TRBJ1-1; weak D call: TRBD1 (6 bases). The CDR3 length is 12 residues. V lost 5 bases to trimming and J lost 7 bases, with 11 bases between them. Per germline, CDR1 MNHEY and CDR2 SVGAGI. The CDR3 nucleotides read TGTGCCAGCAGTCGCGACAGGTTTGAAGCTTTCTTT. It is translated as CASSRDRFEAFF.

CDR3 protein: CASRTSSGVYNEQFF. In DNA, the CDR3 is TGTGCCAGCAGGACTTCGAGCGGGGTCTACAATGAGCAGTTCTTC. The rearrangement links TRBV25-1 to TRBJ2-1, with TRBD2 identical over 7 bases. Germline CDR1 and CDR2: MGHDK and SYGVNS. The CDR3 extends over 15 amino acids. Trimming took 6 bases from V and 3 from J; bases not matched to a gene: 8.